Below, 5 T cell receptor beta chains from the same sample are listed, as sequenced in a study of blood T cell repertoires in COVID-19. Only in-frame clones appear in the TCRdb table, and some are missing; sequencing was by immunoSEQ multiplex PCR. The sample includes 300,000 to 350,000 clones, approximately 90% of them seen just once. The sample was peripheral blood. The receptors shown here come from a young man with COVID-19, enrolled during active disease.

This chain links TRBV7-2 with TRBJ2-5; 14 bases fit TRBD2. Per germline, CDR1 SGHTA and CDR2 FQGNSA. CDR3 length equals 15 residues. J gave up 5 bases and V 4 bases, and 3 bases lay outside the gene matches. The CDR3 is CASSSRTSGRETQYF. In DNA, the CDR3 is TGTGCCAGCAGCTCCCGGACTAGCGGGAGGGAGACCCAGTACTTC.

The chain links TRBV9 to TRBJ2-5; 11 nucleotides line up with TRBD2. The CDR3 is 16 amino acids. The junction had 7 bases not matched to a gene; V was cut back by 2 bases and J by 4 bases. Germline loops: CDR1 SGDLS, CDR2 YYNGEE. The CDR3 DNA reads as TGTGCCAGCAGCGTGTGGACTAGCGGGCGAGGAGAGACCCAGTACTTC. Translating gives CASSVWTSGRGETQYF.

The chain uses TRBV30 and TRBJ2-7, with a tentative D call TRBD1 (6 bases). The CDR3 runs 15 residues. In germline, CDR1 is GTSNPN, CDR2 SVGIG (reference sequence). Deletions cut 2 bases from V and 0 bases from J, with 14 bases between. This CDR3 is CAWSPTDRSSYEQYF. CDR3 bases: TGTGCCTGGAGTCCCACAGACAGGTCCTCCTACGAGCAGTACTTC. The full variable domain, completed using reference TRBV30 and TRBJ2-7, is SQTIHQWPATLVQPVGSPLSLECTVEGTSNPNLYWYRQAAGRGLQLLFYSVGIGQISSEVPQNLSASRPQDRQFILSSKKLLLSDSGFYLCAWSPTDRSSYEQYFGPGTRLTVT.

The chain has TRBV12-5 and TRBJ2-1; TRBD2 aligns across 7 bases. CDR1 LGHNT and CDR2 FRNRAP come from the germline V gene. This CDR3 spans 18 amino acids. Germline trimming cut 6 bases from V and 0 bases from J; bases unmatched to any gene: 14. The CDR3 bases are TGTGCTAGTGGCTCACCCCAATCTAGCGGAAGCTCCTACAATGAGCAGTTCTTC. Protein: CASGSPQSSGSSYNEQFF.

The DNA for the CDR3 is TGCGCCAGCAGCCGGGGACAGGGTTTAGACATTCAGTACTTC. Translating it yields CASSRGQGLDIQYF. The rearrangement links TRBV5-1 to TRBJ2-4; 9 nucleotides match TRBD1. Trimming removed 4 bases from V and 8 bases from J; junction bases left unmatched: 7. The CDR3 has 14 residues. Germline V gene data show CDR1 as SGHRS and CDR2 as YFSETQ.